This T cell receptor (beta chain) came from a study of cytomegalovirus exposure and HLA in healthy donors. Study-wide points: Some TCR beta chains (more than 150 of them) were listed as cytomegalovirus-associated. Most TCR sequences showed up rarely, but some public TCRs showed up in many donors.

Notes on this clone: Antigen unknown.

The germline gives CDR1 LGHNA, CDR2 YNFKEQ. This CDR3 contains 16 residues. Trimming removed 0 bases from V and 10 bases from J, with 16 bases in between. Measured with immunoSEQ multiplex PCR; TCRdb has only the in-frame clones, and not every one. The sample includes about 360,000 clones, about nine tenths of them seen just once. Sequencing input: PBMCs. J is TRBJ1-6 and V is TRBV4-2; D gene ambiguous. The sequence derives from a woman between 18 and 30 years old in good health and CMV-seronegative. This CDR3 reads CASSQDSSLVPSPLHF. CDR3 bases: TGTGCCAGCAGCCAAGATTCGTCCCTAGTCCCATCACCCCTCCACTTT.